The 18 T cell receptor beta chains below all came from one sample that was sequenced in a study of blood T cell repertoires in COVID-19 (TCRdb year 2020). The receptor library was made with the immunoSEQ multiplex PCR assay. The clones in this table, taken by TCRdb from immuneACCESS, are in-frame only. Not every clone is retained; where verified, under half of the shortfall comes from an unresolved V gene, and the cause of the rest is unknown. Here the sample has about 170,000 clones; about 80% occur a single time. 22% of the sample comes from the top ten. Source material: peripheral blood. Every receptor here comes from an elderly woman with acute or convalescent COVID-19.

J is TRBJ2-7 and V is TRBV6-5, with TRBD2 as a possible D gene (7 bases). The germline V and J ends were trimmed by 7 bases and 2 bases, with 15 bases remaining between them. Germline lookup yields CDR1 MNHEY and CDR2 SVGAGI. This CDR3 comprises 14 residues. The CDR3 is CASILGRGTYEQYF. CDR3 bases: TGTGCCAGCATACTAGGGAGGGGGACCTACGAGCAGTACTTC.

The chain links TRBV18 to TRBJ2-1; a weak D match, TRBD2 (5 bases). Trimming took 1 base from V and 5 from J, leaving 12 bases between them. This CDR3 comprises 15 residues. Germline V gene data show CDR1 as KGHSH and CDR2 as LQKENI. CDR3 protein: CASSPRPLGDNEQFF. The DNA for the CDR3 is TGTGCCAGCTCACCACGGCCACTGGGAGACAATGAGCAGTTCTTC. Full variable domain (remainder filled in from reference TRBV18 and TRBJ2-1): NAGVMQNPRHLVRRRGQEARLRCSPMKGHSHVYWYRQLPEEGLKFMVYLQKENIIDESGMPKERFSAEFPKEGPSILRIQQVVRGDSAAYFCASSPRPLGDNEQFFGPGTRLTVL.

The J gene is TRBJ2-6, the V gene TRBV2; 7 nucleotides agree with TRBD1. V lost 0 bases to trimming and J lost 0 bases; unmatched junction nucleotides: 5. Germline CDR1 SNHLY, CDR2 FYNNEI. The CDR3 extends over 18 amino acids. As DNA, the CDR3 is TGTGCCAGCAGTGAAGCCCGGGACAGCCTCTCTGGGGCCAACGTCCTGACTTTC. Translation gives CASSEARDSLSGANVLTF.

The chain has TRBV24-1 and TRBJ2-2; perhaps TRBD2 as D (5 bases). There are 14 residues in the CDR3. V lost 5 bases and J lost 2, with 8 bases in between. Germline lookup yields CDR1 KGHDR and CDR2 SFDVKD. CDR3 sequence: CATSGGGNTGELFF. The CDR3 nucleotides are TGTGCCACCAGTGGCGGAGGAAACACCGGGGAGCTGTTTTTT.

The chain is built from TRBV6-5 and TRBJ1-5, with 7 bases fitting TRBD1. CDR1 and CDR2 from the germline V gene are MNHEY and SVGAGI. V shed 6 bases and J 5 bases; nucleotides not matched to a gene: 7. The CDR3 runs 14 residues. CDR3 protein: CASSFSTGDQPQHF. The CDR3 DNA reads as TGTGCCAGCAGCTTTTCCACAGGGGATCAGCCCCAGCATTTT.

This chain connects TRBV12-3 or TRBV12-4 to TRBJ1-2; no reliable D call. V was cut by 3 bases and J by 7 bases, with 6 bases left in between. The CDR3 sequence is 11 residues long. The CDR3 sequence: CASSFGFGYTF. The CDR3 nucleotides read TGTGCCAGCAGTTTCGGGTTTGGCTACACCTTC.

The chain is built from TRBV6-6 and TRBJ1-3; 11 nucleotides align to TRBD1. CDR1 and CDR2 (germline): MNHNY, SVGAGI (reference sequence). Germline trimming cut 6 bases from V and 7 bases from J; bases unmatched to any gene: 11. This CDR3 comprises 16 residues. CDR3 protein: CASSPLQGQGVNTIYF. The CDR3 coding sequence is TGTGCCAGCAGCCCCTTACAGGGACAGGGGGTGAACACCATATATTTT.

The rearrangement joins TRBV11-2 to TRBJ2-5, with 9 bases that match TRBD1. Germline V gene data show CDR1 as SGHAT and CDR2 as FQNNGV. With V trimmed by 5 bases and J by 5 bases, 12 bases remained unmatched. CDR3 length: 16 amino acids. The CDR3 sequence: CASSRWTGALVETQYF. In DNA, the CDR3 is TGTGCCAGCAGCCGATGGACAGGGGCCTTGGTCGAGACCCAGTACTTC. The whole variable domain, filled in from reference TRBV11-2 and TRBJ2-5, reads EAGVAQSPRYKIIEKRQSVAFWCNPISGHATLYWYQQILGQGPKLLIQFQNNGVVDDSQLPKDRFSAERLKGVDSTLKIQPAKLEDSAVYLCASSRWTGALVETQYFGPGTRLLVL.

The CDR3, as DNA: TGTGCCAGCAGCCGGGACAGGGGGATGGTTGGCTATGGCTACACCTTC. As protein: CASSRDRGMVGYGYTF. The gene calls are TRBV3-1 (or the pseudogene TRBV3-2) and TRBJ1-2, with 11 bases aligning to TRBD1. This CDR3 region has 16 residues. Looked up from germline, CDR1 is LGHDT and CDR2 is YNNKEL (reference sequence). The V segment lost 4 bases and the J segment 4 bases; nucleotides outside the gene matches: 8.

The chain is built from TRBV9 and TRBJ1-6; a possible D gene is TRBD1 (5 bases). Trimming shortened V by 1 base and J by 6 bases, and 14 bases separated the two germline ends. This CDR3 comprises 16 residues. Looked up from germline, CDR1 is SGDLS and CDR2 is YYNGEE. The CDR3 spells CASSVRPDSSNSPLHF. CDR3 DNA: TGTGCCAGCAGCGTAAGGCCCGACAGTTCTAATTCACCCCTCCACTTT.

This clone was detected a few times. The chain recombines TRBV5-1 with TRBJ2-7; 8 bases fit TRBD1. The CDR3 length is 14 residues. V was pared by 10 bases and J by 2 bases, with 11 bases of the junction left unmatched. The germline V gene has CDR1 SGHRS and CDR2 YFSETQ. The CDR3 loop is CACNTDRVPYEQYF. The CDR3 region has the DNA TGCGCCTGCAATACGGACAGGGTACCCTACGAGCAGTACTTC.

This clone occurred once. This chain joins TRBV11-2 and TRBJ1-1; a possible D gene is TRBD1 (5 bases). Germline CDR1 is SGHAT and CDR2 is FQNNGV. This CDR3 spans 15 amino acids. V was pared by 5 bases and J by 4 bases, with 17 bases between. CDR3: CASSPPGDRGTEAFF. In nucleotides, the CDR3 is TGTGCCAGCAGCCCCCCGGGGGATAGGGGCACTGAAGCTTTCTTT.

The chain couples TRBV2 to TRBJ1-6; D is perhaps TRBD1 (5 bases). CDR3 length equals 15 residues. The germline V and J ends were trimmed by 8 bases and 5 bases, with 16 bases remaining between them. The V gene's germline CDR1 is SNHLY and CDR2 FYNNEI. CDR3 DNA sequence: TGTGCCAGCCGCCAAACGGGGGTAAATAATTCACCCCTCCACTTT. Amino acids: CASRQTGVNNSPLHF. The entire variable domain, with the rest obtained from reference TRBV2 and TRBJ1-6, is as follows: EPEVTQTPSHQVTQMGQEVILRCVPISNHLYFYWYRQILGQKVEFLVSFYNNEISEKSEIFDDQFSVERPDGSNFTLKIRSTKLEDSAMYFCASRQTGVNNSPLHFGNGTRLTVT.

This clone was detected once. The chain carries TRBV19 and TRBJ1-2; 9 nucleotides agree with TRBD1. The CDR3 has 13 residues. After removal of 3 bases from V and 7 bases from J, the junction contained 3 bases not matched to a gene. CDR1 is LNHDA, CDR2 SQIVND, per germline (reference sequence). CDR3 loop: CASSMGDRAGYTF. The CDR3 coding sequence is TGTGCCAGTAGTATGGGGGACAGGGCTGGCTACACCTTC. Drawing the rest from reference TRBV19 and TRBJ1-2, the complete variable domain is DGGITQSPKYLFRKEGQNVTLSCEQNLNHDAMYWYRQDPGQGLRLIYYSQIVNDFQKGDIAEGYSVSREKKESFPLTVTSAQKNPTAFYLCASSMGDRAGYTFGSGTRLTVV.

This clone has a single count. CDR3 nucleotides: TGTGCCAGCAACTTCCCCGGACTAGCGGGAGGACATGAGCAGTTCTTC. Encoded protein: CASNFPGLAGGHEQFF. This chain links TRBV7-9 with TRBJ2-1; the match to TRBD2 covers 14 bases. Trimming removed 7 bases from V and 8 bases from J; junction bases left unmatched: 10. In germline, CDR1 is SEHNR, CDR2 FQNEAQ (reference sequence). There are 16 residues in the CDR3.

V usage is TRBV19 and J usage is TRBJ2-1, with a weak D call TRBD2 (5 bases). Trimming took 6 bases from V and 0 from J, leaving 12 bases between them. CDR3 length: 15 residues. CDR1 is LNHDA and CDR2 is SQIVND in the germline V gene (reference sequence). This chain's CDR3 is CASRISAGSYNEQFF. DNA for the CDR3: TGTGCCAGTAGGATTTCGGCGGGCTCCTACAATGAGCAGTTCTTC.

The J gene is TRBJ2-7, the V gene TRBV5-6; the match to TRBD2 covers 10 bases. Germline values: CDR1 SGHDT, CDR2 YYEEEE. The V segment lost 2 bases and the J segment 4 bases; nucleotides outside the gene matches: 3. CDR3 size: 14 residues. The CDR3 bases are TGTGCCAGCAGCTTACTAGCGGGAAGATACGAGCAGTACTTC. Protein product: CASSLLAGRYEQYF.

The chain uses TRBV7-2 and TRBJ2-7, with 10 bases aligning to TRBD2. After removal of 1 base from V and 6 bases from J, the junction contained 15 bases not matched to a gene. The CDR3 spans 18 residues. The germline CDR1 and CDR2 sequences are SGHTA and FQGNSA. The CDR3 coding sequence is TGTGCCAGCAGCTTAGGATCAGGAGGACTAGCGGCCTTCTCCGAGCAGTACTTC. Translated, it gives CASSLGSGGLAAFSEQYF.